Presented here are 2 T cell receptor beta chains from one specimen sequenced in a study of blood T cell repertoires in COVID-19. Only in-frame clones appear in the TCRdb table, and some are missing; sequencing was by immunoSEQ multiplex PCR. The profile covers roughly 38,000 clones, with about nine tenths appearing a single time and roughly 2% taken by the ten largest. The sequenced sample was peripheral blood. The receptors were gathered from a man aged 50-60 years with active COVID-19.

The V and J genes are TRBV5-6 and TRBJ1-1, with D tentatively TRBD1 (6 bases). The germline V gene has CDR1 SGHDT and CDR2 YYEEEE. The CDR3 is 14 residues long. Trimming pared 2 bases from V and 8 bases from J, leaving 16 bases between. CDR3: CASSLRWGGWEAFF. CDR3 in DNA: TGTGCCAGCAGCTTAAGGTGGGGGGGCTGGGAAGCTTTCTTT.

The DNA for the CDR3 is TGTGCCAGCAGCCCAAAGTCCACTAGCGGGGGGAGCTCCTACAATGAGCAGTTCTTC. Encoded protein: CASSPKSTSGGSSYNEQFF. V gene TRBV7-2 combines with J gene TRBJ2-1; 12 nucleotides line up with TRBD2. CDR3 size: 19 residues. Looked up from germline, CDR1 is SGHTA and CDR2 is FQGNSA. V shed 5 bases and J 0 bases; nucleotides not matched to a gene: 11.